This T cell receptor (beta chain) emerged from a study of blood T cells in healthy people across ages. There are many counts of this clonotype. The V gene's germline CDR1 is SGHTA and CDR2 FQGNSA. J lost 3 bases, V lost 1 base, and 3 bases had no gene match. CDR3 length: 15 amino acids. A second PCR of roughly 7 to 11 cycles used a sample-barcoded 5' primer and a J-beta primer mix. TCRdb called the 5' RACE reads again in MiXCR, with one record for every CDR3 protein. The sample lists some 1.8 million distinct CDR3 sequences, about 39% occurring once. The TCR comes from a human donor in good health. The sequencing input was blood. The J gene is TRBJ2-7, the V gene TRBV7-2; TRBD1 aligns across 10 bases. As DNA, the CDR3 is TGTGCCAGCAGCTTAGGGAGGACAGGGGGCTACGAGCAGTACTTC. Its translation is CASSLGRTGGYEQYF. The full variable domain, rest sourced from reference TRBV7-2 and TRBJ2-7, is GAGVSQSPSNKVTEKGKDVELRCDPISGHTALYWYRQSLGQGLEFLIYFQGNSAPDKSGLPSDRFSAERTGGSVSTLTIQRTQQEDSAVYLCASSLGRTGGYEQYFGPGTRLTVT.